The rows below give T cell receptor beta chains drawn from one sample of a study of vaccination effects on CD4 cells after COVID-19. Method: immunoSEQ multiplex PCR; TCRdb's copy keeps in-frame clones and lacks some. Here the sample spans about 46,000 clones, roughly four fifths being singletons. No antigen has been identified for these receptors. The sample in question was CD4+ T cells from PBMCs cultured without peptide, obtained before COVID-19 vaccination. The receptors shown here come from a human donor who had a prior SARS-CoV-2 infection. Both conserved end residues are trimmed from each CDR3. Expanded clones get a size class; other rows say once, few or many, or leave the size out.

clone_size v_call cdr3_aa
. TRBV6-5 ASRWTGPGQPQH
. TRBV11-2 ASSLRDRAYEQY
. TRBV30 AWARQAQSVAF
few TRBV11-1 ASSLITGITYEQY
once TRBV30 AWSQRTGQFSNQPQH
. TRBV2 ASRPQGPGNTIY
. TRBV5-1 ASRRDGSEETQY
. TRBV7-9 ASSSPGQIYPYEQY
. TRBV7-2 ASSLGWSIDEQF
. TRBV7-2 ASSPDYYVSEAF
. TRBV20-1 SASSGYEQY
. TRBV7-2 ASSLTSVGGPYGYT
. TRBV7-2 ASSLETSGRTQY
. TRBV6-5 ASSPTGQGEYGYT
. TRBV19 ASSSLGAQPQH
once TRBV28 ASPAPSGDASYEQY
few TRBV5-1 ASSLTLAGGPNEQF
. TRBV19 ASTYRTRGTEAF
. TRBV7-3 ASSLIGTGVGNEQF
. TRBV30 AWSVRPAAAYYGYT
. TRBV5-1 ASSFIAGVNTEAF
. TRBV12-5 ASGLSRGQSQY
. TRBV19 ASSKVSSGAPGDTQY
once TRBV5-1 ASSLVVSGGTGELF